This TCR beta chain originates from a study of blood T cell repertoires in COVID-19. Study-level information: From the United States, Italy and Spain came samples of acute and convalescent COVID-19. In each case, the material was cDNA or gDNA derived from T cells, B-cell-depleted T cells, or PBMCs.

As processed by the authors: Amplification of reference gene primers provided the estimated nucleated cell counts. The protocol was immunoSEQ multiplex PCR, while the TCRdb copy is restricted to in-frame clones and leaves out a portion. V and J calls and clone size are copied from that table; D and trimming were computed from the DNA. The sample shows more than 110,000 clones, under 90% of them seen only once. Trimming removed 9 bases at V and 1 base at J, with 13 bases between. The V gene's germline CDR1 is SGHNT and CDR2 YYREEE (reference sequence). This CDR3 contains 13 residues. Sequencing used peripheral blood. The chain combines TRBV5-4 with TRBJ2-5, with D perhaps TRBD2 (5 bases). The receptor comes from a human donor in a cohort sampled during active COVID-19. The CDR3 DNA follows: TGTGCCACCAAAAGAGGGCGCCAAGAGACCCAGTACTTC. The encoded protein is CATKRGRQETQYF. Filled out from reference TRBV5-4 and TRBJ2-5, the complete variable domain reads ETGVTQSPTHLIKTRGQQVTLRCSSQSGHNTVSWYQQALGQGPQFIFQYYREEENGRGNFPPRFSGLQFPNYSSELNVNALELDDSALYLCATKRGRQETQYFGPGTRLLVL.